The clone carrying this T cell receptor beta chain has just a few counts. Its target is unknown. These data belong to a study of T cells in Graves' hyperthyroidism and ophthalmopathy. At the level of the study: The blood sample was taken at first diagnosis, before treatment began. The study's findings and limits: Blood also showed most of the thyroid clonotypes that were expanded above 0.001.

This CDR3 is 15 amino acids long. Trimming removed 2 bases at V and 3 bases at J, with 13 bases between. Per the germline V gene, CDR1 is DFQATT and CDR2 is SNEGSKA (reference sequence). TCR beta CDR3 regions were amplified from RNA transcripts. RT-PCR in the first round (using the HTBI primer set) targeted the TCR CDR3. Using its own MiXCR run on the multiplex PCR reads, TCRdb lists one record per CDR3 protein. The sample consists of roughly 740,000 distinct CDR3 sequences, approximately 16% of them appearing once. Diagnosis rested on symptoms, serum thyroxine and TRAb, thyroid ultrasound, and orbital computed tomography. PBMCs were derived from roughly 9.6 ml fresh peripheral blood.

V usage is TRBV20-1 and J usage is TRBJ1-4; a possible D gene is TRBD1 (5 bases). The sequencing input was blood. The clonotype was recovered from a man between 18 and 35 years old with Graves' hyperthyroidism. As DNA, the CDR3 is TGCAGTGCTAGATACCAGGCGGGGCCTAATGAAAAACTGTTTTTT. Its translation: CSARYQAGPNEKLFF.